Below are 24 T cell receptor beta chains sequenced from a single sample in a study of shared clonotypes between healthy human individuals. TCRdb's table, derived via immunoSEQ multiplex PCR, lists solely in-frame clones and lacks some. The data contain 2 million to 2.5 million clones, roughly 93% of them seen just once; the ten biggest clones take up approximately 0.37%. Specimen: naive CD4+ T cells from PBMCs. Stated subset: CD45RA+ positively selected. The receptor source for this set is a man younger than 30 in good health. Some clones in this sample may be carry-over from other donors' samples.

This clone was detected only once. The rearrangement joins TRBV29-1 to TRBJ1-2; D might be TRBD1 (6 bases). The CDR3 totals 13 residues. With 6 bases removed from V and 4 bases from J, the gap between germline ends came to 15 bases. Germline CDR1 SQVTM, CDR2 ANQGSEA. The CDR3 nucleotides read TGCAGCGTCCAACTGGGGGCAGGCTATGGCTACACCTTC. Its translation: CSVQLGAGYGYTF.

The rearrangement uses TRBV18 and TRBJ2-1; D possibly corresponds to TRBD2 (6 bases). This CDR3 region has 15 residues. Trimming removed 2 bases from V and 7 bases from J, with 15 bases in between. Germline V gene data show CDR1 as KGHSH and CDR2 as LQKENI. Here the CDR3 reads CASSPTAGPWNEQFF. DNA of the CDR3: TGTGCCAGCTCACCAACTGCGGGACCTTGGAATGAGCAGTTCTTC.

The V and J genes are TRBV27 and TRBJ2-1; 7 positions agree with TRBD1. Germline V gene lookup returns CDR1 MNHEY and CDR2 SMNVEV (reference sequence). J was trimmed by 0 bases and V by 5 bases; bases with no gene match: 4. The CDR3 runs 15 residues. The CDR3 DNA follows: TGTGCCAGCAGTGGGGGACAGAGCTCCTACAATGAGCAGTTCTTC. Its translation: CASSGGQSSYNEQFF.

The chain uses TRBV4-3 and TRBJ1-3, with D perhaps TRBD1 (5 bases). Trimming took 3 bases from V and 0 from J, leaving 12 bases between them. The germline V gene encodes CDR1 LGHNA and CDR2 YSLEER. This CDR3 has 16 residues. The CDR3 coding sequence is TGCGCCAGCAGCCAGGCCACAGGAAGCTCTGGAAACACCATATATTTT. Protein product: CASSQATGSSGNTIYF.

The V call is TRBV7-8, the J call TRBJ2-7; no clear D gene. Germline-derived CDR1 and CDR2 are SGHVS and FQNEAQ. Trimming removed 2 bases at V and 4 bases at J, with 6 bases between. CDR3 size: 12 residues. The chain's CDR3 is CASSLTQYEQYF. CDR3 coding DNA: TGTGCCAGCAGCTTAACCCAATACGAGCAGTACTTC.

The chain couples TRBV27 to TRBJ1-1; TRBD1 agrees at 8 bases. Germline V gene lookup returns CDR1 MNHEY and CDR2 SMNVEV (reference sequence). With 3 bases clipped from V and 0 bases from J, the junction kept 0 bases outside the gene matches. The CDR3 has 14 residues. The CDR3 spells CASSLGQVNTEAFF. CDR3 bases: TGTGCCAGCAGTTTGGGACAGGTGAACACTGAAGCTTTCTTT.

This clone was counted once. The chain couples TRBV2 to TRBJ2-1; D is uncertain. This CDR3 has 11 amino acids. CDR1 is SNHLY and CDR2 is FYNNEI in the germline V gene. V was cut by 6 bases and J by 8 bases, with 8 bases left in between. In DNA form, the CDR3 reads TGTGCCAGCAGCGTCCAGTATGAGCAGTTCTTC. It is translated as CASSVQYEQFF.

The chain joins TRBV14 to TRBJ2-2, with D perhaps matching TRBD2 (6 bases). CDR3 length: 16 residues. Germline CDR1 SGHDN, CDR2 FVKESK. V lost 4 bases to trimming and J lost 2 bases, with 14 bases between them. CDR3 DNA: TGTGCCAGCAGCCTGACCGGGACTCTTAACACCGGGGAGCTGTTTTTT. It specifies CASSLTGTLNTGELFF.

The chain uses TRBV7-8 and TRBJ1-5; D is unresolved. Per the germline V gene, CDR1 is SGHVS and CDR2 is FQNEAQ. The CDR3 contains 16 residues. Between the trimmed V and J ends, which lost 5 bases and 5 bases, there was a span of 19 bases. In nucleotides, the CDR3 is TGTGCCAGCAGCCCCCTCGGATCCCTCAACTATCAGCCCCAGCATTTT. Encoded protein: CASSPLGSLNYQPQHF.

The J gene is TRBJ1-2, the V gene TRBV30; D possibly corresponds to TRBD1 (5 bases). V was cut by 2 bases and J by 1 base, with 14 bases left in between. In germline, CDR1 is GTSNPN, CDR2 SVGIG (reference sequence). This CDR3 spans 15 amino acids. CDR3 nucleotides: TGTGCCTGGAGTCATAAGGGGCGAAATAACTATGGCTACACCTTC. Residues: CAWSHKGRNNYGYTF.

V is TRBV28 and J is TRBJ2-5, with a possible D match to TRBD2 (5 bases). Per germline, CDR1 MDHEN and CDR2 SYDVKM. The CDR3 is 15 residues long. V dropped 2 bases and J dropped 2 bases, with 12 bases sitting between them. As DNA, the CDR3 is TGTGCCAGCAGTTTAGCGAGGGCCCCTCAAGAGACCCAGTACTTC. This codes for CASSLARAPQETQYF.

J is TRBJ2-3 and V is TRBV6-6, with D hard to call. Germline V gene data show CDR1 as MNHNY and CDR2 as SVGAGI (reference sequence). Trimming stripped 1 base from V and 8 bases from J, with 13 bases between. The CDR3 sequence is 14 residues long. The DNA of the CDR3 is TGTGCCAGCAGTTACTTGTTGGTCGCTGGTACGCAGTATTTT. Its protein is CASSYLLVAGTQYF.

The chain is built from TRBV21-1 and TRBJ1-2. TRBV21-1 is classified as a pseudogene. The CDR3 consists of 15 residues. The CDR3 DNA sequence: TGTGCCAGCAGCACCAGCGGTGGGGGAACCTATGGCTACACCTTC. Its translation: CASSTSGGGTYGYTF.

This clone was counted a single time. Additional DNA sequences in this sample encode the identical CDR3. The rearrangement joins TRBV7-3 to TRBJ2-2; 8 positions agree with TRBD1. Germline V CDR1 and CDR2: SGHTA, FQGTGA. The CDR3 is made up of 14 amino acids. V was pared by 4 bases and J by 6 bases, with 4 bases of the junction left unmatched. The CDR3 sequence is CASSSRQGSGELFF. In DNA form, the CDR3 reads TGTGCCAGCAGCTCCAGACAGGGGTCCGGGGAGCTGTTTTTT.

As DNA, the CDR3 is TGTGCCAGCAGCTTCGGGACTAGCGGGAGACTCAACAATGAGCAGTTCTTC. Encoded protein: CASSFGTSGRLNNEQFF. The V gene is TRBV12-1, the J gene TRBJ2-1; the table's D gene call, TRBD2, was not cross checked with the DNA. TRBV12-1 is a pseudogene segment. The CDR3 sequence is 17 residues long.

J is TRBJ2-7 and V is TRBV19; 7 bases agree with TRBD1. CDR3 length: 13 residues. Germline CDR1 reads LNHDA; CDR2 reads SQIVND (reference sequence). V was pared by 9 bases and J by 2 bases, with 7 bases of the junction left unmatched. CDR3: CASRDSVAYEQYF. CDR3 DNA: TGTGCCAGCCGGGACAGCGTTGCCTACGAGCAGTACTTC.

The V and J genes are TRBV4-1 and TRBJ2-5; 8 positions agree with TRBD2. Germline V gene data show CDR1 as MGHRA and CDR2 as YSYEKL. The CDR3 is 17 residues long. The J segment lost 1 base and the V segment lost 4 bases, leaving 11 bases of the junction unmatched. The CDR3 reads CASSRPGLVVSQETQYF. Here the CDR3 DNA reads TGCGCCAGCAGCCGTCCGGGACTAGTTGTTTCCCAAGAGACCCAGTACTTC.

Comments on this clone: Different DNA sequences within this sample yield the same CDR3. The rearrangement links TRBV6-1 to TRBJ2-3, with D possibly TRBD1 on 5 matching bases. The V end lost 4 bases, the J end lost 3 bases, and 11 bases lay between the germline ends. The germline V gene encodes CDR1 MNHNS and CDR2 SASEGT. The CDR3 sequence is 14 residues long. The CDR3 coding sequence is TGTGCCAGCAGTGGCCAGGGAAGTACAGATACGCAGTATTTT. It encodes CASSGQGSTDTQYF.

Concerning this clone: Other DNA sequences within the sample encode an identical CDR3. This chain links TRBV9 with TRBJ2-5, with TRBD2 identical over 8 bases. The germline CDR1 and CDR2 sequences are SGDLS and YYNGEE. The length of the CDR3 is 13 residues. Losses at the gene ends were 3 bases for V and 4 bases for J; bases not matched to a gene: 2. CDR3 DNA sequence: TGTGCCAGCAGCGGGACTAGCTCAGAGACCCAGTACTTC. Encoded protein: CASSGTSSETQYF.

The chain recombines TRBV7-7 with TRBJ2-2; TRBD1 matches at 10 bases. Per germline, CDR1 SSHAT and CDR2 FNYEAQ (reference sequence). This CDR3 is built from 18 residues. The junction had 8 bases not matched to a gene; V was cut back by 1 base and J by 3 bases. This CDR3 reads CASSLGAWDRGDTGELFF. DNA of the CDR3: TGTGCCAGCAGCTTAGGCGCTTGGGACAGGGGAGACACCGGGGAGCTGTTTTTT. Full variable domain (rest looked up from reference TRBV7-7 and TRBJ2-2): GAGVSQSPRYKVTKRGQDVTLRCDPISSHATLYWYQQALGQGPEFLTYFNYEAQPDKSGLPSDRFSAERPEGSISTLTIQRTEQRDSAMYRCASSLGAWDRGDTGELFFGEGSRLTVL.

The chain has TRBV28 and TRBJ1-5, with 7 bases aligning to TRBD1. Per the germline V gene, CDR1 is MDHEN and CDR2 is SYDVKM. J gave up 0 bases and V 4 bases, and 12 bases lay outside the gene matches. This CDR3 spans 18 amino acids. This CDR3 is CASSSGRTGANSNQPQHF. CDR3 nucleotide sequence: TGTGCCAGCAGTTCCGGACGGACAGGAGCGAATAGCAATCAGCCCCAGCATTTT.

The V and J genes are TRBV5-6 and TRBJ1-1, with a weak D call TRBD1 (5 bases). CDR1 is SGHDT and CDR2 is YYEEEE in the germline V gene. Trimming shortened V by 0 bases and J by 3 bases, and 12 bases separated the two germline ends. The CDR3 extends over 15 amino acids. The CDR3 reads CASSLDPLGHTEAFF. The CDR3 region has the DNA TGTGCCAGCAGCTTGGACCCTCTGGGGCACACTGAAGCTTTCTTT. Supplemented by reference TRBV5-6 and TRBJ1-1, the full variable domain reads DAGVTQSPTHLIKTRGQQVTLRCSPKSGHDTVSWYQQALGQGPQFIFQYYEEEERQRGNFPDRFSGHQFPNYSSELNVNALLLGDSALYLCASSLDPLGHTEAFFGQGTRLTVV.

The genes are TRBV5-1 and TRBJ2-2; perhaps D is TRBD1 or TRBD2 (5 bases each). The germline V and J ends were trimmed by 4 bases and 0 bases, with 13 bases remaining between them. The CDR3 sequence is 16 residues long. Per the germline V gene, CDR1 is SGHRS and CDR2 is YFSETQ. The CDR3 DNA is TGCGCCAGCAGCAGGGAGACAGCCTCGAACACCGGGGAGCTGTTTTTT. Translation: CASSRETASNTGELFF.

This clone showed up just once. This chain connects TRBV27 to TRBJ1-5; D ambiguous. The CDR3 contains 15 residues. The V end was cut by 3 bases, the J end by 0 bases, with 9 bases between. Per germline, CDR1 MNHEY and CDR2 SMNVEV (reference sequence). The CDR3 here is CASSFAGNSNQPQHF. CDR3 bases: TGTGCCAGCAGTTTCGCGGGGAATAGCAATCAGCCCCAGCATTTT.